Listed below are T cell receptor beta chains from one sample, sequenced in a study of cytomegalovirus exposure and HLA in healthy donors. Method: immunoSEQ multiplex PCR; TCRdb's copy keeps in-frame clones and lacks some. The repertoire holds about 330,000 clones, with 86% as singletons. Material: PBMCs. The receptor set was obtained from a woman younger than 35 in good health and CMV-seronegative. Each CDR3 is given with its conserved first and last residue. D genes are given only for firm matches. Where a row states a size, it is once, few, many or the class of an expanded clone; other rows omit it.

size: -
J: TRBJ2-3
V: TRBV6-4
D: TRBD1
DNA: TGTGCCAGCAGTGACTCGCAGGGGGCGGCAGATACGCAGTATTTT
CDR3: CASSDSQGAADTQYF

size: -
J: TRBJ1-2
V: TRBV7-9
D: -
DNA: TGTGCCAGCAATAGCCCGACAGACTATGGCTACACCTTC
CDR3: CASNSPTDYGYTF

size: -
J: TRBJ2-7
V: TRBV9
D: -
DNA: TGTGCCAGCAGCTTGGGGGGGCTGGGTAGCCACGAGCAGTACTTC
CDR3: CASSLGGLGSHEQYF

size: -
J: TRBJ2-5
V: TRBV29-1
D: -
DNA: TGCAGCGTTGAACCCTTTGGTAGCCAAGAGACCCAGTACTTC
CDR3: CSVEPFGSQETQYF

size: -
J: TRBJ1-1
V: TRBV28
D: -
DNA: TGTGCCAGCCGGGGGGCTGAAGCTTTCTTT
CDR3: CASRGAEAFF

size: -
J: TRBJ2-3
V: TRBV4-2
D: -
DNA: TGTGCCAGCAGCCAAGATTGGGGGGACCCCACAGATACGCAGTATTTT
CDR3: CASSQDWGDPTDTQYF

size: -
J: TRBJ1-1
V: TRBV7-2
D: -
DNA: TGTGCCAGCAGAAGCAGACTCATGAACACTGAAGCTTTCTTT
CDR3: CASRSRLMNTEAFF

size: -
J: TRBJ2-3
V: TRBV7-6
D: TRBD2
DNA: TGTGCCAGCAGCTTAGCGGGGACTAGCGGGACGGATACGCAGTATTTT
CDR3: CASSLAGTSGTDTQYF

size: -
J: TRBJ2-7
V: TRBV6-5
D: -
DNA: TGTGCCAGCAGTATACGGGACAATACCTACGAGCAGTACTTC
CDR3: CASSIRDNTYEQYF

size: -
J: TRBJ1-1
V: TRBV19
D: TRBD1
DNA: TGTGCCAGTAGTATGAGTGGACAGGGAGTCCCTGAAGCTTTCTTT
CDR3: CASSMSGQGVPEAFF

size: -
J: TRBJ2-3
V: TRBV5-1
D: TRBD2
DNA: TGCGCCAGCAGCTTGGCCCCCGGGACTAGCGACAGAGATACGCAGTATTTT
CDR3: CASSLAPGTSDRDTQYF

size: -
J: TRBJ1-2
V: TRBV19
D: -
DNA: TGTGCCAGTAGCCCCGGGGACAAGAGGGGCTACACCTTC
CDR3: CASSPGDKRGYTF

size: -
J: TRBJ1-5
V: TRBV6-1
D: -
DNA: TGTGCCAGTAGGGGAATCTATAGCAATCAGCCCCAGCATTTT
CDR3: CASRGIYSNQPQHF

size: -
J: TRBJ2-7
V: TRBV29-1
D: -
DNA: TGCAGCGTCCGATTAGCGAGGTACGAGCAGTACTTC
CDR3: CSVRLARYEQYF

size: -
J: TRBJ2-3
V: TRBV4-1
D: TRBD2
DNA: TGCGCCAGCAGCCGCGTAGCGGGGACAGATACGCAGTATTTT
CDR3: CASSRVAGTDTQYF

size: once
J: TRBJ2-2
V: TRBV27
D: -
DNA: TGTGCCAGCAGTTTTATTCGGGGATCGACCGGGGAGCTGTTTTTT
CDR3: CASSFIRGSTGELFF

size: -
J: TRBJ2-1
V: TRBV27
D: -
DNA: TGTGCCAGCAGTTATCCCGGGAGCTCCTACAATGAGCAGTTCTTC
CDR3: CASSYPGSSYNEQFF

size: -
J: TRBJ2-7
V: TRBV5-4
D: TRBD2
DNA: TGTGCCAGCAGCTTGGATTTGGCTAGCGGGAGTTTCTACGAGCAGTACTTC
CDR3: CASSLDLASGSFYEQYF

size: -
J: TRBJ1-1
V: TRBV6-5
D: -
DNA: TGTGCCAGCAGTTACGAACAGCCCCGACCCACTGAAGCTTTCTTT
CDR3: CASSYEQPRPTEAFF

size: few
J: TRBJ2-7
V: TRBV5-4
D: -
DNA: TGTGCCAGCAGCTTGAATCCGGGACTGGGAGAGCAGTACTTC
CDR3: CASSLNPGLGEQYF

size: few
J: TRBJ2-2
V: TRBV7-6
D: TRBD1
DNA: TGTGCCAGCTTCGAGGGGGCTCGCTCGAACACCGGGGAGCTGTTTTTT
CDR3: CASFEGARSNTGELFF

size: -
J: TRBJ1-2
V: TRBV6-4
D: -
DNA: TGTGCCAGCAGTGACGGTCAGGGCTATGGCTACACCTTC
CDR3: CASSDGQGYGYTF

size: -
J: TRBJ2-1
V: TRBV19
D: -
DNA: TGTGCCAGCCAGAGGTCAGGGGCCTACAATGAGCAGTTCTTC
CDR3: CASQRSGAYNEQFF

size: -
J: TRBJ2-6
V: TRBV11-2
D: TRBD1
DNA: TGTGCCAGCAGGGGACAGGGTGCACCCTCTGGGGCCAACGTCCTGACTTTC
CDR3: CASRGQGAPSGANVLTF

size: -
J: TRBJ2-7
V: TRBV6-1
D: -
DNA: TGTGCCAGCAGTGCCGGGACACTAGTCTACGAGCAGTACTTC
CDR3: CASSAGTLVYEQYF

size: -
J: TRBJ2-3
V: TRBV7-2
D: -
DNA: TGTGCCAGCAGCTTAGGACTCTACCGGACAGTCACAGATACGCAGTATTTT
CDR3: CASSLGLYRTVTDTQYF

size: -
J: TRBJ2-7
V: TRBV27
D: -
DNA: TGTGCCAGCAGTTTATTACTCGGGCGCAGGGCAATTTACGAGCAGTACTTC
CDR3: CASSLLLGRRAIYEQYF

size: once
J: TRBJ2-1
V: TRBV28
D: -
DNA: TGTGCCAGCAGTTTACCGGGGGCCTACAATGAGCAGTTCTTC
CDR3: CASSLPGAYNEQFF

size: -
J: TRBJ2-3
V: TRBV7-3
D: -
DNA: TGTGCCAGCAGCTTTGGTGGGAGTGATACGCAGTATTTT
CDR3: CASSFGGSDTQYF

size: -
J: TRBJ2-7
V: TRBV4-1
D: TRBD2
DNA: TGCGCCAGCAGCCACCCGAGCGGGAGGGTCACCTACGAGCAGTACTTC
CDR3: CASSHPSGRVTYEQYF

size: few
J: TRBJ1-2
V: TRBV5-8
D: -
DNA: TGTGCCAGCAGCTTGGCCAGCGGGGGCTACACCTTC
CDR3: CASSLASGGYTF

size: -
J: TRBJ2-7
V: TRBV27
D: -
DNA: TGTGCCAGCAGTCCCCAGACACAGGGTTACGAGCAGTACTTC
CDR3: CASSPQTQGYEQYF

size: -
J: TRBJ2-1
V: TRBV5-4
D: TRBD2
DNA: TGTGCCAGCAGCTTGGGGGGCCGGACTAGCGGTTACAATGAGCAGTTCTTC
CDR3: CASSLGGRTSGYNEQFF

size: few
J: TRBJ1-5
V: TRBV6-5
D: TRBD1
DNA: TGTGCCAGCAGTGGGACAGGGGGTCCTCAGCCCCAGCATTTT
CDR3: CASSGTGGPQPQHF

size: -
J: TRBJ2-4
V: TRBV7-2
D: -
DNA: TGTGCCAGCAGCCTAGGGGCAGGGGGGTTCCAAGGCATTCAGTACTTC
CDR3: CASSLGAGGFQGIQYF

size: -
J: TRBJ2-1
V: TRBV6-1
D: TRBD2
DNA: TGTGCCAGCAGTGATGGTAGCGGGAGACTGTACAATGAGCAGTTCTTC
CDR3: CASSDGSGRLYNEQFF

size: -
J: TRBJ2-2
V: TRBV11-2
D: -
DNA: TGTGCCAGCAGCCCCGTCCTAGGCTACTCGAACACCGGGGAGCTGTTTTTT
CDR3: CASSPVLGYSNTGELFF

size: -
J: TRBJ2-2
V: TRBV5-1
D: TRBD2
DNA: TGCGCCAGCAGCCAAGCCGGACTAGGGGCGAACACCGGGGAGCTGTTTTTT
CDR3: CASSQAGLGANTGELFF

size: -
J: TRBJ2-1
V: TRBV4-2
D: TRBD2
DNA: TGTGCCAGCAGCCCTCAGGTATCTAGCGGGAATCAATGGCTGTTCTTC
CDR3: CASSPQVSSGNQWLFF

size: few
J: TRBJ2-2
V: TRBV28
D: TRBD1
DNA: TGTGCCAGCAGTCCCCGCGGGACAGGGAACACCGGGGAGCTGTTTTTT
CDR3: CASSPRGTGNTGELFF

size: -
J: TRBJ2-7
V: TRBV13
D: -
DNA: TGTGCCAGCAGCTTAAGTCAGGGGCTTTGGGACGAGCAGTACTTC
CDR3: CASSLSQGLWDEQYF

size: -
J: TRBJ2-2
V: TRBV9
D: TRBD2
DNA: TGTGCCAGCAGCCCCCTCAGCGGGGGGAACACCGGGGAGCTGTTTTTT
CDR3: CASSPLSGGNTGELFF

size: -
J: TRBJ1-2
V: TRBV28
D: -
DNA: TGTGCCAGCAGTTTACAGGGGCCCTATGGCTACACCTTC
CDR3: CASSLQGPYGYTF

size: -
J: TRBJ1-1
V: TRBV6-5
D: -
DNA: TGTGCCAGCAGTTATTACGAGGGAGGCACTGAAGCTTTCTTT
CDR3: CASSYYEGGTEAFF

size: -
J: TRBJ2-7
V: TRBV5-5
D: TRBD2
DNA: TGTGCCAGCAGCTTGGCTAGCGGCGCCTACGAGCAGTACTTC
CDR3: CASSLASGAYEQYF

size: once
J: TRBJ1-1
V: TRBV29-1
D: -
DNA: TGCAGCGTTGAGCAGGGGCAGAACACTGAAGCTTTCTTT
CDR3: CSVEQGQNTEAFF

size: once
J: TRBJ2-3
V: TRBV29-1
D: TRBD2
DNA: TGCAGCGTTGTGGATAGCGGGACCTTCGATACGCAGTATTTT
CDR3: CSVVDSGTFDTQYF

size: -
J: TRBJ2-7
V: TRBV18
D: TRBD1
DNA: TGTGCCAGCTCACCCCGGGACAGGGATGCCGAGCAGTACTTC
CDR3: CASSPRDRDAEQYF